The clone carrying this T cell receptor beta chain was picked up a small number of times. The data are from a study of beta chain features in type 1 diabetes. The CDR3 has 16 amino acids. Germline lookup yields CDR1 SGDLS and CDR2 YYNGEE. The V gene end was trimmed by 0 bases and the J gene end by 5 bases; junction bases not matched to a gene: 7. Every bit of the isolated RNA underwent reverse transcription, so sequencing read expressed TCRB transcripts. Sequenced naive, central memory and regulatory T cell samples produced an average of roughly 3.5 million reads. Here immunoSEQ multiplex PCR was the method, and the copy in TCRdb shows in-frame clones only, minus some. The sample contains 300,000 to 350,000 clones, less than 10% of which appear only once.

This chain connects TRBV9 to TRBJ2-1; 8 positions match TRBD2. This clonotype was sampled from a woman between 18 and 29 years old in good health. The sequencing input was central memory CD4+ T cells from blood. This CDR3 reads CASSVAGGRTNNEQFF. For the CDR3, the DNA is TGTGCCAGCAGCGTAGCGGGCGGGAGGACCAACAATGAGCAGTTCTTC.